A selection of T cell receptor beta chains follows, all from one sample in a study of blood T cell repertoires in COVID-19. TCRdb keeps only in-frame clones here, not all; method: immunoSEQ multiplex PCR. This table holds 350,000 or so clones, about 92% found once. Sequencing input: peripheral blood. Every receptor here comes from a woman aged 55-75 years with COVID-19, enrolled during active disease. The CDR3 runs from the conserved cysteine through the conserved F or W. Fields, in order: J gene, clone size, V gene, D gene, CDR3 protein, CDR3 DNA. D genes are given only for firm matches. Clone size is not always given. Where it is, it says once, few, many or a class for expanded clones.

j_call: TRBJ2-1; clone_size: NA; v_call: TRBV6-5; d_call: NA; cdr3_aa: CASSPLNNEQFF; cdr3_nt: TGTGCCAGCAGTCCCCTAAACAATGAGCAGTTCTTC
j_call: TRBJ1-5; clone_size: NA; v_call: TRBV4-2; d_call: NA; cdr3_aa: CASSQGRTKSQPQHF; cdr3_nt: TGTGCCAGCAGCCAGGGGAGGACTAAAAGTCAGCCCCAGCATTTT
j_call: TRBJ2-1; clone_size: NA; v_call: TRBV3-1/TRBV3-2; d_call: NA; cdr3_aa: CASSQEDKHEQFF; cdr3_nt: TGTGCCAGCAGCCAAGAAGACAAGCATGAGCAGTTCTTC
j_call: TRBJ1-2; clone_size: NA; v_call: TRBV10-2; d_call: TRBD1; cdr3_aa: CASTPGGGYGYTF; cdr3_nt: TGCGCCAGCACCCCAGGGGGCGGTTATGGCTACACCTTC
j_call: TRBJ2-2; clone_size: NA; v_call: TRBV19; d_call: TRBD1; cdr3_aa: CASTLQGAGTGELFF; cdr3_nt: TGTGCCAGTACCCTTCAGGGGGCCGGCACCGGGGAGCTGTTTTTT
j_call: TRBJ2-2; clone_size: once; v_call: TRBV9; d_call: NA; cdr3_aa: CASSVRDNTGELFF; cdr3_nt: TGTGCCAGCAGCGTAAGAGATAACACCGGGGAGCTGTTTTTT
j_call: TRBJ2-2; clone_size: NA; v_call: TRBV7-3; d_call: NA; cdr3_aa: CASSLQGRTNTGELFF; cdr3_nt: TGTGCCAGCTCTCTCCAGGGGCGGACTAACACCGGGGAGCTGTTTTTT
j_call: TRBJ1-2; clone_size: NA; v_call: TRBV3-1/TRBV3-2; d_call: NA; cdr3_aa: CASSQVWGLVVGYTF; cdr3_nt: TGTGCCAGCAGCCAAGTATGGGGCTTAGTTGTAGGCTACACCTTC
j_call: TRBJ1-2; clone_size: NA; v_call: TRBV5-1; d_call: NA; cdr3_aa: CASSLPQDPPRGYTF; cdr3_nt: TGCGCCAGCAGCTTACCACAGGACCCCCCCCGGGGCTACACCTTC
j_call: TRBJ1-5; clone_size: NA; v_call: TRBV5-4; d_call: NA; cdr3_aa: CASSLGGGVNQPQHF; cdr3_nt: TGTGCCAGCAGCTTGGGGGGGGGAGTCAATCAGCCCCAGCATTTT
j_call: TRBJ1-5; clone_size: NA; v_call: TRBV3-1/TRBV3-2; d_call: NA; cdr3_aa: CASSQARWEQPQHF; cdr3_nt: TGTGCCAGCAGCCAAGCACGGTGGGAGCAGCCCCAGCATTTT
j_call: TRBJ1-1; clone_size: NA; v_call: TRBV6-5; d_call: TRBD1; cdr3_aa: CASRGQGLYTEAFF; cdr3_nt: TGTGCCAGCAGGGGACAGGGACTATACACTGAAGCTTTCTTT
j_call: TRBJ1-2; clone_size: NA; v_call: TRBV25-1; d_call: TRBD1; cdr3_aa: CASSSTGGEEFDGYTF; cdr3_nt: TGTGCCAGCAGTAGCACAGGGGGCGAGGAATTCGATGGCTACACCTTC
j_call: TRBJ1-2; clone_size: NA; v_call: TRBV11-2; d_call: NA; cdr3_aa: CASSLFGANYGYTF; cdr3_nt: TGTGCCAGCAGCTTGTTCGGGGCTAACTATGGCTACACCTTC
j_call: TRBJ1-5; clone_size: NA; v_call: TRBV6-6; d_call: NA; cdr3_aa: CASSLQVSNQPQHF; cdr3_nt: TGTGCCAGCAGTCTACAGGTTAGCAATCAGCCCCAGCATTTT
j_call: TRBJ1-1; clone_size: once; v_call: TRBV4-2; d_call: NA; cdr3_aa: CASSQAASRTEAFF; cdr3_nt: TGTGCCAGCAGCCAAGCGGCCTCCAGGACTGAAGCTTTCTTT
j_call: TRBJ2-1; clone_size: NA; v_call: TRBV30; d_call: NA; cdr3_aa: CAWSRRYEQFF; cdr3_nt: TGTGCCTGGAGTAGGAGGTATGAGCAGTTCTTC
j_call: TRBJ1-1; clone_size: NA; v_call: TRBV10-1; d_call: NA; cdr3_aa: CASSESEGFRRDTEAFF; cdr3_nt: TGCGCCAGCAGTGAGTCGGAGGGGTTCAGGAGGGACACTGAAGCTTTCTTT
j_call: TRBJ1-5; clone_size: NA; v_call: TRBV27; d_call: TRBD1; cdr3_aa: CATGQGDQPQHF; cdr3_nt: TGTGCCACTGGACAGGGGGATCAGCCCCAGCATTTT
j_call: TRBJ2-1; clone_size: NA; v_call: TRBV7-9; d_call: NA; cdr3_aa: CASSSRTGRDEQFF; cdr3_nt: TGTGCCAGCAGCTCCCGGACAGGGAGGGATGAGCAGTTCTTC
j_call: TRBJ2-2; clone_size: NA; v_call: TRBV3-1/TRBV3-2; d_call: NA; cdr3_aa: CASSQVGRSITGELFF; cdr3_nt: TGTGCCAGCAGCCAAGTGGGCAGAAGCATAACCGGGGAGCTGTTTTTT
j_call: TRBJ1-1; clone_size: few; v_call: TRBV5-1; d_call: TRBD1; cdr3_aa: CASSRGLTGGQVSTEAFF; cdr3_nt: TGCGCCAGCAGCCGCGGACTTACTGGGGGACAGGTGAGCACTGAAGCTTTCTTT
j_call: TRBJ1-1; clone_size: NA; v_call: TRBV6-5; d_call: TRBD1; cdr3_aa: CASRLEQGRAFF; cdr3_nt: TGTGCCAGCAGGCTGGAACAGGGGAGAGCTTTCTTT
j_call: TRBJ1-5; clone_size: NA; v_call: TRBV6-5; d_call: NA; cdr3_aa: CASSYSRESNQPQHF; cdr3_nt: TGTGCCAGCAGTTACTCGAGGGAGAGCAATCAGCCCCAGCATTTT
j_call: TRBJ2-6; clone_size: once; v_call: TRBV30; d_call: NA; cdr3_aa: CAKGVSGANVLTF; cdr3_nt: TGTGCCAAGGGGGTCTCTGGGGCCAACGTCCTGACTTTC
j_call: TRBJ2-2; clone_size: NA; v_call: TRBV15; d_call: TRBD1; cdr3_aa: CATSRHKGHRGRIFRDTGELFF; cdr3_nt: TGTGCCACCAGCAGGCATAAGGGTCACAGGGGGCGAATTTTTCGGGACACCGGGGAGCTGTTTTTT
j_call: TRBJ2-1; clone_size: NA; v_call: TRBV5-1; d_call: TRBD2; cdr3_aa: CASSLGAGPANEQFF; cdr3_nt: TGCGCCAGCAGCTTGGGAGCGGGGCCAGCGAATGAGCAGTTCTTC
j_call: TRBJ1-1; clone_size: NA; v_call: TRBV6-6; d_call: TRBD1; cdr3_aa: CASSYPPGQGVGEAFF; cdr3_nt: TGTGCCAGCAGTTACCCTCCGGGACAGGGGGTCGGTGAAGCTTTCTTT
j_call: TRBJ1-3; clone_size: NA; v_call: TRBV7-2; d_call: NA; cdr3_aa: CASSSTGLSGNTIYF; cdr3_nt: TGTGCCAGCAGCTCAACAGGGCTCTCTGGAAACACCATATATTTT
j_call: TRBJ1-4; clone_size: NA; v_call: TRBV3-1/TRBV3-2; d_call: NA; cdr3_aa: CASSLLATNEKLFF; cdr3_nt: TGTGCCAGCAGCCTCCTAGCAACTAATGAAAAACTGTTTTTT
j_call: TRBJ1-5; clone_size: NA; v_call: TRBV12-3/TRBV12-4; d_call: NA; cdr3_aa: CASSRFNQPQHF; cdr3_nt: TGTGCCAGCAGTCGGTTCAATCAGCCCCAGCATTTT